These T cell receptor beta chains were read from a single sample in a study of blood T cell repertoires in COVID-19. The repertoire was sequenced with immunoSEQ multiplex PCR; TCRdb's copy has only in-frame clones and lacks some. The sample includes about 62,000 clones, around 87% of them seen just once. The sequenced material came from peripheral blood. The receptors originated from a woman aged 55 to 70 with COVID-19, enrolled during active disease. CDR3s include the opening cysteine and the closing phenylalanine or tryptophan. A D gene is named only where the DNA matches it firmly. Size is stated for part of the rows, as once, few or many counts, or as a class when the clone is expanded.

D gene	V gene	J gene	clone size	CDR3 DNA	CDR3 protein
.	TRBV5-1	TRBJ2-5	once	TGCGCCAGCAATCGGGGGGAGACCCAGTACTTC	CASNRGETQYF
.	TRBV19	TRBJ1-2	once	TGTGCCAGTAGTTTTAGACAGTACGATGGCTACACCTTC	CASSFRQYDGYTF
.	TRBV30	TRBJ1-5	.	TGTGCCTGGAGCAGGGCCAATCAGCCCCAGCATTTT	CAWSRANQPQHF
.	TRBV7-2	TRBJ2-4	.	TGTGCCAGCAGCTTGGTCGGAAACATTCAGTACTTC	CASSLVGNIQYF
.	TRBV18	TRBJ2-2	.	TGTGCCAGCTCCTCGGGACAGAACACCGGGGAGCTGTTTTTT	CASSSGQNTGELFF
TRBD1	TRBV11-3	TRBJ1-1	.	TGTGCCAGCAGCCAACAGGGGAGAGGCACTGAAGCTTTCTTT	CASSQQGRGTEAFF
TRBD1	TRBV4-2	TRBJ2-1	.	TGTGCCAGCAGCCAAGAGGGGACAGGGGTATATGAGCAGTTCTTC	CASSQEGTGVYEQFF
TRBD1	TRBV19	TRBJ2-1	once	TGTGCCAGTAGCTCGACAGGGTTAACATACAATGAGCAGTTCTTC	CASSSTGLTYNEQFF
TRBD2	TRBV24-1	TRBJ2-2	.	TGTGCCACGACCGGGACTAGGAACACCGGGGAGCTGTTTTTT	CATTGTRNTGELFF
TRBD2	TRBV7-2	TRBJ2-5	.	TGTGCCAGCAGCTTAGACGGGGGCAGAGGCGGGAGGTCCGGGACCCAGTACTTC	CASSLDGGRGGRSGTQYF
.	TRBV7-9	TRBJ1-4	.	TGTGCCAGCAGCTTAGCGGGTACGGGATTAAAACTGTTTTTT	CASSLAGTGLKLFF
TRBD1	TRBV27	TRBJ2-7	.	TGTGCCAGCAGTTTCCTAGTCGTCGGGGGACAGGGTGTCGAGCAGTACTTC	CASSFLVVGGQGVEQYF
TRBD2	TRBV11-3	TRBJ2-3	once	TGTGCCAGCAGCTTAGATGGGGGAGGGGACACAGATACGCAGTATTTT	CASSLDGGGDTDTQYF
.	TRBV6-2/TRBV6-3	TRBJ1-1	.	TGTGCCAGCAGTTACGCCAGGAACACTGAAGCTTTCTTT	CASSYARNTEAFF
.	TRBV27	TRBJ1-3	.	TGTGCCAGCAGTCCCCCGAGCTCTGGAAACACCATATATTTT	CASSPPSSGNTIYF
TRBD1	TRBV28	TRBJ1-5	.	TGTGCCAGCAGTTTATACAGGGGGAGCAATCAGCCCCAGCATTTT	CASSLYRGSNQPQHF
.	TRBV28	TRBJ1-2	once	TGTGCCAGCAGGGGGCCCGGCCCTAACTATGGCTACACCTTC	CASRGPGPNYGYTF
.	TRBV19	TRBJ2-7	.	TGTGCCAGTAGTTATAGGGAGACCTACGAGCAGTACTTC	CASSYRETYEQYF
.	TRBV6-6	TRBJ2-7	.	TGTGCCAGCAAACGACAGGAGCACTACGAGCAGTACTTC	CASKRQEHYEQYF
TRBD2	TRBV4-3	TRBJ2-1	.	TGCGCCAGCAGCCAGACTAGCGGGACTGAGCAGTTCTTC	CASSQTSGTEQFF
.	TRBV6-5	TRBJ2-7	few	TGTGCCAGCAGTTACGATGAGGTTCGGTCGGCCGAGCAGTACTTC	CASSYDEVRSAEQYF
.	TRBV12-5	TRBJ2-5	.	TGTGCTAGTGCAGGGGCCCGAGAGACCCAGTACTTC	CASAGARETQYF
TRBD2	TRBV28	TRBJ2-7	once	TGTGCCAGTCGGTCGGGAGGGATCGAGCAGTACTTC	CASRSGGIEQYF
TRBD1	TRBV5-4	TRBJ1-1	.	TGTGCCAGCAGCTTGAATACAGGGGGGCAGACTGAAGCTTTCTTT	CASSLNTGGQTEAFF
.	TRBV24-1	TRBJ1-2	few	TGTGCCGCCCGACGAACAGGGTCATCCTATGGCTACACCTTC	CAARRTGSSYGYTF
.	TRBV6-5	TRBJ2-5	few	TGTGCCAGCACCATGGGAGGGGGCCAAGAGACCCAGTACTTC	CASTMGGGQETQYF
TRBD1	TRBV6-5	TRBJ2-7	once	TGTGCCAGCAGTTCCCCCAGGAAGGGGGCGCATTACGAGCAGTACTTC	CASSSPRKGAHYEQYF
TRBD1	TRBV19	TRBJ1-3	.	TGTGCCAGTAGTAGGACAGGGCCCTCCTCTGGAAACACCATATATTTT	CASSRTGPSSGNTIYF
TRBD2	TRBV30	TRBJ2-3	.	TGTGCCTGGAGGGATAGCGGGACCTCAGATACGCAGTATTTT	CAWRDSGTSDTQYF
TRBD1	TRBV7-2	TRBJ2-3	.	TGTGCCAGCAGCTTAGTAACCGACAGGGTTACGCAGTATTTT	CASSLVTDRVTQYF
.	TRBV3-1/TRBV3-2	TRBJ2-7	.	TGTGCCAGCAGCCAGATAGGGGGCGAGCAGTACTTC	CASSQIGGEQYF
TRBD2	TRBV24-1	TRBJ2-7	few	TGTGCCACCAGTCACCTAGCGGGAGGGGTCCACGAGCAGTACTTC	CATSHLAGGVHEQYF
TRBD1	TRBV9	TRBJ1-4	.	TGTGCCAGCAGCTTCCGGACAGGGGGGAATGAAAAACTGTTTTTT	CASSFRTGGNEKLFF
TRBD1	TRBV7-2	TRBJ1-2	.	TGTGCCAGCAGCTCACGGACAGGCTATGGCTACACCTTC	CASSSRTGYGYTF
.	TRBV19	TRBJ1-1	once	TGTGCCAGTATTACGCAGGGTAGCACTGAAGCTTTCTTT	CASITQGSTEAFF
.	TRBV27	TRBJ2-7	.	TGTGCCAGCAGCCACTTAACCGGGACTCCAGGGACGTACGAGCAGTACTTC	CASSHLTGTPGTYEQYF
.	TRBV5-1	TRBJ1-1	.	TGCGCCAGCAGCTTGGTAGACACTGAAGCTTTCTTT	CASSLVDTEAFF
TRBD2	TRBV7-2	TRBJ2-7	.	TGTGCCAGCAGCTTAAAGGGGACTAGCGGGCCGAACTACGAGCAGTACTTC	CASSLKGTSGPNYEQYF
.	TRBV11-2	TRBJ2-1	.	TGTGCCAGCAGCTTAGTACTAGCTGTAAATGAGCAGTTCTTC	CASSLVLAVNEQFF
TRBD2	TRBV20-1	TRBJ2-7	.	TGCAGTGCCAGCGGGAACTACGAGCAGTACTTC	CSASGNYEQYF
.	TRBV6-1	TRBJ2-7	.	TGTGCCAGCAGTGAGGGCCCTTTCTCCTACGAGCAGTACTTC	CASSEGPFSYEQYF
.	TRBV6-5	TRBJ2-7	.	TGTGCCAGCAGCGGACAGCCTGCCTACGAGCAGTACTTC	CASSGQPAYEQYF
.	TRBV7-2	TRBJ1-5	.	TGTGCCAGCAGCTTAGTGATGGCAGGCTCTCAGCCCCAGCATTTT	CASSLVMAGSQPQHF
.	TRBV6-1	TRBJ2-1	few	TGTGCCAGCAGTGTACAGGGACCCACTAGTCACTACTACAATGAGCAGTTCTTC	CASSVQGPTSHYYNEQFF
.	TRBV19	TRBJ1-4	once	TGTGCCAGTAGTACCCTAGGGCAGGGCGGTGAAAAACTGTTTTTT	CASSTLGQGGEKLFF